This T cell receptor beta chain was identified during a study of blood T cell repertoires in COVID-19. Study as a whole: Sites in the United States, Italy and Spain provided acute and convalescent COVID-19 samples. PBMCs, B-cell-depleted T cells, or T cells provided the cDNA or gDNA that made up the material.

Original data processing: Nucleated cell number was recorded as an estimate derived from reference gene primer amplification. The method was immunoSEQ multiplex PCR; TCRdb's version includes in-frame clones alone and lacks a portion of them. The DNA gave D and trimming, while V, J and clone size come from that table. The table lists 300,000 to 350,000 clones, around nine tenths of them singletons. The CDR3 spans 15 residues. CDR1 is LGHNT and CDR2 is FRNRAP in the germline V gene. Trimming cost V 6 bases and J 4 bases; bases outside gene matches: 9. The gene calls are TRBV12-5 and TRBJ1-5; 7 bases line up with TRBD1. This sequence originates from a woman between 18 and 30 years old who had recovered from COVID-19. The sequencing input was peripheral blood. The CDR3 DNA is TGTGCTAGTGGACTCCATCAACAGGGGAATCAGCCCCAGCATTTT. It translates to CASGLHQQGNQPQHF. Filled out from reference TRBV12-5 and TRBJ1-5, the complete variable domain reads DARVTQTPRHKVTEMGQEVTMRCQPILGHNTVFWYRQTMMQGLELLAYFRNRAPLDDSGMPKDRFSAEMPDATLATLKIQPSEPRDSAVYFCASGLHQQGNQPQHFGDGTRLSIL.